This T cell receptor beta chain was found in a study of CD8+CD57+ T cells in acquired aplastic anemia. The overall study: Yields of DNA that came from sorted CD4+ and CD8+ cells averaged about 2.9 ug. Healthy donors yielded 9 million to 14 million CD4+ cell reads on average. Study-level points and caveats: There were roughly 28 CD8+ CDR3 sequences that occurred in both patients and controls.

As regards this clonotype: Antigen specificity is unknown.

Researchers used genomic DNA as the template to profile TCR beta VDJ and CDR3. TCRdb re-called the reads through MiXCR, storing one row per CDR3 protein. The table shows some 240,000 distinct CDR3 sequences, with around 32% occurring only once. Germline-derived CDR1 and CDR2 are SQVTM and ANQGSEA. The CDR3 sequence is 15 residues long. V lost 3 bases and J 5 bases, leaving 19 bases between the germline ends. The rearrangement joins TRBV29-1 to TRBJ1-1, with D possibly being TRBD1 (5 bases). The sequence derives from a human donor in good health, serving as a control. The sequencing sample was made of sorted CD4+, CD8+, or CD8+CD57+ T cells (not recorded which) from PBMCs. The CDR3 here is CSVDGTSGGRTEAFF. In nucleotides, the CDR3 is TGCAGCGTTGACGGGACTAGCGGAGGAAGGACTGAAGCTTTCTTT.